The next 28 T cell receptor beta chains were all read from a single sample in a study of cytomegalovirus exposure and HLA in healthy donors. This PCR relied on a set of 60 Vbeta primers and 13 Jbeta primers. Sequencing was performed with immunoSEQ multiplex PCR; in TCRdb, only in-frame clones are kept and a portion is missing. Of 110,000 or so clones listed, 70% to 85% are singletons. Specimen: PBMCs. All receptors come from a woman between 35 and 50 years old in good health and CMV-seropositive.

V is TRBV5-6 and J is TRBJ2-5; D is possibly TRBD2 (6 bases). The CDR3 has 15 amino acids. Trimming cost V 2 bases and J 4 bases, with 15 bases left between them. In germline, CDR1 is SGHDT, CDR2 YYEEEE. CDR3 protein: CASSFRRMGGETQYF. The CDR3 DNA is TGTGCCAGCAGCTTTAGGAGGATGGGGGGAGAGACCCAGTACTTC.

The chain links TRBV10-3 to TRBJ2-1; 10 bases agree with TRBD2. CDR3 length: 16 residues. Trimming at V came to 6 bases and at J to 0 bases, leaving 5 bases not matched to a gene. Germline V lookup: CDR1 ENHRY, CDR2 SYGVKD. The CDR3 region has the DNA TGTGCCATCAGAGGGACTAGCGAGAGCTCCTACAATGAGCAGTTCTTC. This gives the protein CAIRGTSESSYNEQFF.

As regards this clone: This specimen includes other DNA sequences encoding the same CDR3. The gene calls are TRBV5-4 and TRBJ2-5, with 8 nucleotides matching TRBD1. Germline assignment: CDR1 SGHNT and CDR2 YYREEE (reference sequence). With V trimmed by 2 bases and J by 2 bases, 2 bases remained unmatched. This CDR3 is built from 14 residues. CDR3 in amino acids: CASSLGQGQETQYF. In DNA form, the CDR3 reads TGTGCCAGCAGCTTAGGACAGGGACAAGAGACCCAGTACTTC.

This clone appeared a single time. The genes are TRBV6-5 and TRBJ1-1, with 8 bases that match TRBD1. The CDR3 extends over 13 amino acids. The V gene end was trimmed by 4 bases and the J gene end by 7 bases; junction bases not matched to a gene: 5. Germline CDR1 and CDR2: MNHEY and SVGAGI. CDR3 sequence reads: CASSFPGTGEAFF. The CDR3 region has the DNA TGTGCCAGCAGTTTTCCCGGGACAGGTGAAGCTTTCTTT.

V is TRBV19 and J is TRBJ2-5, with 7 bases lining up with TRBD1. The J call may be wrong; the DNA end is better matched by TRBJ2-7. In germline, CDR1 is LNHDA, CDR2 SQIVND (reference sequence). The CDR3 contains 17 residues. The CDR3 protein is CASSDGTDAHITYEQYF. Written as DNA, the CDR3 is TGTGCCAGTAGTGACGGGACAGACGCTCATATTACCTACGAGCAGTACTTC.

V usage is TRBV7-9 and J usage is TRBJ2-3; 11 bases are shared with TRBD2. With 1 base clipped from V and 9 bases from J, the junction kept 3 bases outside the gene matches. CDR3 length equals 14 residues. Germline CDR1 reads SEHNR; CDR2 reads FQNEAQ (reference sequence). CDR3 loop: CASSLELAGVTQYF. In nucleotides, the CDR3 is TGTGCCAGCAGCTTAGAACTAGCGGGAGTCACGCAGTATTTT.

This rearrangement joins TRBV7-8 to TRBJ2-1, with TRBD1 matching over 10 bases. This CDR3 comprises 14 residues. Germline-derived CDR1 and CDR2 are SGHVS and FQNEAQ. The V and J ends lost 1 base and 7 bases, in that order; junction bases with no gene match: 1. In DNA form, the CDR3 reads TGTGCCAGCAGCTTAGGGACAGGGGGTAATGAGCAGTTCTTC. Translation: CASSLGTGGNEQFF. Based on the CDR3 plus reference TRBV7-8 and TRBJ2-1, the full variable domain is GAGVSQSPRYKVAKRGQDVALRCDPISGHVSLFWYQQALGQGPEFLTYFQNEAQLDKSGLPSDRFFAERPEGSVSTLKIQRTQQEDSAVYLCASSLGTGGNEQFFGPGTRLTVL.

The rearrangement joins TRBV5-1 to TRBJ1-2, with 9 bases matching TRBD1. The V segment lost 7 bases and the J segment 8 bases; nucleotides outside the gene matches: 9. The CDR3 has 13 amino acids. Germline lookup yields CDR1 SGHRS and CDR2 YFSETQ. The CDR3 nucleotides read TGCGCCAGCTCGGGACAGGGAAAAGGAGGCTACACCTTC. It translates to CASSGQGKGGYTF.

This clone was picked up a small number of times. The rearrangement uses TRBV15 and TRBJ2-1, with 12 bases that match TRBD2. V shed 1 base, J shed 2 bases, and the junction held 18 bases outside the gene matches. Germline V gene lookup returns CDR1 LNHNV and CDR2 YYDKDF (reference sequence). The CDR3 spans 22 residues. The CDR3 is CATSRGFLRLAGVRRAYNEQFF. CDR3 coding DNA: TGTGCCACCAGCAGAGGGTTTTTAAGACTAGCGGGAGTCCGAAGGGCCTACAATGAGCAGTTCTTC.

This clone appeared a few times. The chain recombines TRBV10-1 with TRBJ2-1; 8 nucleotides align to TRBD2. V was pared by 1 base and J by 7 bases, with 9 bases of the junction left unmatched. The CDR3 contains 16 residues. CDR1 and CDR2 (germline): WNHNN, SYGVQD (reference sequence). CDR3 bases: TGCGCCAGCAGTGAGTTTCTAGCGGGCCCATTGAATGAGCAGTTCTTC. As protein: CASSEFLAGPLNEQFF.

By proportion, this clone is medium-sized (0.01 to 0.1%). The V call is TRBV4-1, the J call TRBJ1-3; 9 bases line up with TRBD1. CDR1 MGHRA and CDR2 YSYEKL come from the germline V gene. The CDR3 is made up of 17 amino acids. V was pared by 0 bases and J by 4 bases, with 7 bases of the junction left unmatched. Here the CDR3 reads CASSQDGTGPMGNTIYF. The DNA for the CDR3 is TGCGCCAGCAGCCAAGATGGGACAGGGCCTATGGGAAACACCATATATTTT.

The DNA for the CDR3 is TGTGCCAGCAGCATTAGCGGGAGAGGGCGTAGCGAGCAGTACTTC. Amino acid sequence: CASSISGRGRSEQYF. The rearrangement uses TRBV5-5 and TRBJ2-7, with 9 positions matching TRBD2. CDR3 size: 15 residues. Germline CDR1 reads SGHKS; CDR2 reads YYEKEE (reference sequence). V was pared by 4 bases and J by 6 bases, with 11 bases of the junction left unmatched.

The chain has TRBV19 and TRBJ1-2; 7 bases line up with TRBD1. V trimming: 7 bases; J trimming: 2 bases; junction bases outside the gene matches: 10. Germline CDR1 LNHDA, CDR2 SQIVND (reference sequence). There are 15 residues in the CDR3. Here the CDR3 reads CASTATGTLNYGYTF. CDR3 coding DNA: TGTGCCAGTACCGCGACAGGGACCCTCAACTATGGCTACACCTTC.

This clone was counted only a few times. CDR3 protein: CASSFLREGNWGYTF. For the CDR3, the DNA is TGTGCCAGCAGTTTTCTTCGGGAAGGGAATTGGGGCTACACCTTC. The chain recombines TRBV2 with TRBJ1-2; the D is unclear. There are 15 residues in the CDR3. Between the trimmed V and J ends, which lost 5 bases and 8 bases, there was a span of 21 bases. Germline V gene sequence: CDR1 SNHLY, CDR2 FYNNEI.

This chain links TRBV6-1 with TRBJ2-5, with TRBD2 as a possible D gene (6 bases). V lost 6 bases and J 2 bases, leaving 16 bases between the germline ends. CDR3 length: 15 amino acids. Germline V lookup: CDR1 MNHNS, CDR2 SASEGT. Here the CDR3 reads CASRPGNSGQETQYF. The CDR3, as DNA: TGTGCCAGCAGACCGGGAAATAGCGGACAAGAGACCCAGTACTTC.

The rearrangement links TRBV28 to TRBJ2-1; D possibly corresponds to TRBD1 (6 bases). The CDR3 is 15 amino acids. CDR1 is MDHEN, CDR2 SYDVKM, per germline. Between the trimmed V and J ends, which lost 2 bases and 6 bases, there was a span of 14 bases. CDR3 residues: CASSLGTPPFNEQFF. The CDR3 DNA is TGTGCCAGCAGTTTAGGGACACCGCCATTCAATGAGCAGTTCTTC.

The chain recombines TRBV7-6 with TRBJ1-4, with a tentative D call TRBD1 (6 bases). Germline values: CDR1 SGHVS, CDR2 FNYEAQ. Deletions cut 5 bases from V and 4 bases from J, with 11 bases between. CDR3 length equals 14 residues. CDR3 sequence reads: CASSIGQINEKLFF. CDR3 nucleotide sequence: TGTGCCAGCAGCATCGGACAGATTAATGAAAAACTGTTTTTT.

This clone was recorded a few times. V usage is TRBV5-1 and J usage is TRBJ2-7, with D unclear. This CDR3 contains 14 residues. Germline V gene lookup returns CDR1 SGHRS and CDR2 YFSETQ. V was trimmed by 0 bases and J by 2 bases, leaving 9 bases between them. The CDR3 coding sequence is TGCGCCAGCAGCTTGGTGGCGGCTACCTACGAGCAGTACTTC. It translates to CASSLVAATYEQYF.

This clone has only one observation. V and J are TRBV5-1 and TRBJ1-1; 10 positions agree with TRBD1. Germline CDR1 reads SGHRS; CDR2 reads YFSETQ. This CDR3 contains 20 residues. The ends lost 0 bases at V and 1 base at J; junction bases unmatched: 15. This CDR3 is CASSLAKSTDRGDPNTEAFF. The CDR3 nucleotides are TGCGCCAGCAGCTTGGCCAAGTCTACGGACAGGGGGGACCCGAACACTGAAGCTTTCTTT.

V is TRBV18 and J is TRBJ1-1, with D possibly TRBD1 on 6 matching bases. The CDR3 has 13 amino acids. Germline V gives CDR1 KGHSH, CDR2 LQKENI. V dropped 2 bases and J dropped 6 bases, with 10 bases sitting between them. CDR3 region: CASSPSEGAEAFF. The DNA of the CDR3 is TGTGCCAGCTCACCATCAGAGGGGGCTGAAGCTTTCTTT.

V is TRBV6-1 and J is TRBJ1-4; no firm D call. The germline gives CDR1 MNHNS, CDR2 SASEGT. The CDR3 length is 12 residues. V was trimmed by 8 bases and J by 8 bases, leaving 12 bases between them. DNA for the CDR3: TGTGCCAGCTCGGAGCTGAGGGAAAAACTGTTTTTT. As protein: CASSELREKLFF.

J is TRBJ1-5 and V is TRBV9; 7 bases match TRBD1. Germline CDR1 is SGDLS and CDR2 is YYNGEE. V shed 4 bases, J shed 1 base, and the junction held 5 bases outside the gene matches. The CDR3 has 15 residues. DNA for the CDR3: TGTGCCAGCAGCCCCTCAGGGGGGAGCAATCAGCCCCAGCATTTT. It specifies CASSPSGGSNQPQHF.

The chain is built from TRBV18 and TRBJ1-1, with TRBD1 identical over 8 bases. This CDR3 has 16 amino acids. Germline CDR1 reads KGHSH; CDR2 reads LQKENI. J was trimmed by 5 bases and V by 4 bases; bases with no gene match: 12. CDR3 sequence (DNA): TGTGCCAGCTCACAAACTCCGGCAGGGGGCAAAACTGAAGCTTTCTTT. It translates to CASSQTPAGGKTEAFF.

The chain combines TRBV4-3 with TRBJ1-1, with a possible D match to TRBD1 (6 bases). The germline V and J ends were trimmed by 0 bases and 7 bases, with 12 bases remaining between them. This CDR3 is 14 amino acids long. The germline V gene encodes CDR1 LGHNA and CDR2 YSLEER. This chain's CDR3 is CASSQDRGGGEAFF. CDR3 nucleotides: TGCGCCAGCAGCCAAGACAGGGGCGGAGGTGAAGCTTTCTTT.

The V gene is TRBV15, the J gene TRBJ2-1; D is possibly TRBD1 (5 bases). The CDR3 consists of 17 residues. CDR1 and CDR2 from the germline V gene are LNHNV and YYDKDF (reference sequence). V was shortened by 3 bases and J by 5 bases, with 20 bases between the two germline ends. CDR3 amino acids: CATSRKGWGDTHNEQFF. CDR3 nucleotides: TGTGCCACCAGCAGGAAAGGGTGGGGCGACACCCACAATGAGCAGTTCTTC.

V usage is TRBV7-2 and J usage is TRBJ2-7; TRBD1 matches 10 bases. In germline, CDR1 is SGHTA, CDR2 FQGNSA. J was trimmed by 0 bases and V by 0 bases; bases with no gene match: 5. The CDR3 covers 17 residues. For the CDR3, the DNA is TGTGCCAGCAGCTTAGCAGGGGGACAGGGGACCTCCTACGAGCAGTACTTC. Its protein is CASSLAGGQGTSYEQYF.

This chain joins TRBV6-4 and TRBJ1-6; D uncertain. Germline V lookup: CDR1 MRHNA, CDR2 SNTAGT. The CDR3 is made up of 12 amino acids. The CDR3 region has the DNA TGTGGCCGGTTGATTTATAATTCACCCCTCCACTTT. This codes for CGRLIYNSPLHF.

The table lists this clone with a count of one. The chain carries TRBV9 and TRBJ1-5, with 10 bases matching TRBD1. This CDR3 region has 14 residues. Per the germline V gene, CDR1 is SGDLS and CDR2 is YYNGEE. The V and J ends lost 4 bases and 7 bases, in that order; junction bases with no gene match: 5. The CDR3 nucleotides read TGTGCCAGCAGCCTCCGGGACAGGGGACAGCCCCAGCATTTT. This codes for CASSLRDRGQPQHF.